The present T cell receptor beta chain was sequenced within a study of blood T cell repertoires in COVID-19. Looking at the study overall: PBMCs, B-cell-depleted T cells, or T cells provided the cDNA or gDNA that made up the material.

CDR1 SNHLY and CDR2 FYNNEI come from the germline V gene. V was shortened by 5 bases and J by 0 bases, with 10 bases between the two germline ends. The CDR3 spans 15 residues. Measured with immunoSEQ multiplex PCR; TCRdb has only the in-frame clones, and not every one. The profile shows under 400,000 clones, 70% to 90% of them singletons. This sequence originates from a woman aged 30 to 39 with COVID-19, enrolled during active disease. The chain joins TRBV2 to TRBJ1-4; D is unresolved. Sequenced sample: peripheral blood. CDR3 loop: CASSPTRPTNEKLFF. The CDR3 bases are TGTGCCAGCAGTCCGACACGGCCAACTAATGAAAAACTGTTTTTT.